This is a list of T cell receptor beta chains from one sample in a study of blood T cell repertoires in COVID-19. Here immunoSEQ multiplex PCR was the method, and the copy in TCRdb shows in-frame clones only, minus some. The table has under 45,000 clones, 90% seen once; the top ten hold roughly 38%. Sequencing input: peripheral blood. The receptors originated from a man in his 60s with active or convalescent COVID-19. The CDR3 runs from the conserved cysteine through the conserved F or W. Each record gives: J gene, clone size, D gene, V gene, CDR3 protein, CDR3 DNA. A D gene is named only where the DNA matches it firmly. Not every row has a clone size; where given, it reads once, few, many or a size class.

>TRBJ2-5|NA|TRBD1|TRBV4-1
CASSRGTAETQYF
TGCGCCAGCAGCCGAGGGACAGCAGAGACCCAGTACTTC
>TRBJ2-7|NA|NA|TRBV5-6
CASSSYGQFRYEQYF
TGTGCCAGCAGTTCCTACGGACAGTTCCGCTACGAGCAGTACTTC
>TRBJ1-1|NA|TRBD1|TRBV6-5
CASRTGGNTEAFF
TGTGCCAGCAGAACAGGGGGGAACACTGAAGCTTTCTTT
>TRBJ2-7|NA|TRBD2|TRBV6-5
CASSSSSGGSYEQYF
TGTGCCAGCAGTTCCTCCAGCGGGGGCTCCTACGAGCAGTACTTC
>TRBJ1-3|NA|TRBD1|TRBV13
CASSGTAGNTIYF
TGTGCCAGCAGCGGGACAGCAGGAAACACCATATATTTT
>TRBJ1-3|NA|NA|TRBV28
CASSRGSGNTIYF
TGTGCCAGCAGCAGGGGCTCTGGAAACACCATATATTTT
>TRBJ1-1|NA|NA|TRBV27
CASSLRPPGIEAFF
TGTGCCAGCAGTTTACGACCCCCGGGGATCGAAGCTTTCTTT
>TRBJ1-6|NA|TRBD1|TRBV18
CASSQAGQDNSPLHF
TGTGCCAGCTCACAGGCGGGACAGGATAATTCACCCCTCCACTTT
>TRBJ2-7|once|NA|TRBV11-3
CASSSGYTYEQYF
TGTGCCAGCAGCTCGGGGTATACCTACGAGCAGTACTTC
>TRBJ1-1|few|NA|TRBV9
CASSEQGASTEAFF
TGTGCCAGCAGCGAGCAGGGTGCAAGCACTGAAGCTTTCTTT